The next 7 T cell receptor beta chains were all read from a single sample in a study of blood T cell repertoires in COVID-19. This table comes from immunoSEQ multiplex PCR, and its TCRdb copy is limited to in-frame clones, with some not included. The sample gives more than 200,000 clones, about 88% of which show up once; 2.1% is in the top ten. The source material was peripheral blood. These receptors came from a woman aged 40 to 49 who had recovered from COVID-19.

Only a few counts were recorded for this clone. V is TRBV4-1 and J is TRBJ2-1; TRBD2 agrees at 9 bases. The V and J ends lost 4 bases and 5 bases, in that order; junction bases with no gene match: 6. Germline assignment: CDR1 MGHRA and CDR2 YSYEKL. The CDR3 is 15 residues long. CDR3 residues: CASSPGSGRDNEQFF. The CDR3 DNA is TGCGCCAGCAGCCCCGGTAGCGGGAGAGACAATGAGCAGTTCTTC.

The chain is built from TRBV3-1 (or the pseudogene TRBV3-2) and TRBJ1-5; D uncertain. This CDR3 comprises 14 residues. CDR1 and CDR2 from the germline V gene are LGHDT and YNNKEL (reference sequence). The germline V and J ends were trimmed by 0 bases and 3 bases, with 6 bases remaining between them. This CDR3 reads CASSQDQVNQPQHF. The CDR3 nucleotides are TGTGCCAGCAGCCAAGATCAGGTCAATCAGCCCCAGCATTTT.

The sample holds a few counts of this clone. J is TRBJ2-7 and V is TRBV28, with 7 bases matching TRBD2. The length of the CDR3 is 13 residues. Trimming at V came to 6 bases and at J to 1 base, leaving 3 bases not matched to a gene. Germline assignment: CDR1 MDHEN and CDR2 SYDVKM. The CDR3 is CASRRSGSYEQYF. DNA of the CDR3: TGTGCCAGCAGACGTAGCGGGTCCTACGAGCAGTACTTC.

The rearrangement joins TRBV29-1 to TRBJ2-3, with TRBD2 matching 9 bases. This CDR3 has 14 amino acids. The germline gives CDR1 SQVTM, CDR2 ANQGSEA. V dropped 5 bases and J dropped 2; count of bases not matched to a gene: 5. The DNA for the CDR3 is TGCAGCGTTCGGCTAGCGGGAAACACAGATACGCAGTATTTT. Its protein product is CSVRLAGNTDTQYF.

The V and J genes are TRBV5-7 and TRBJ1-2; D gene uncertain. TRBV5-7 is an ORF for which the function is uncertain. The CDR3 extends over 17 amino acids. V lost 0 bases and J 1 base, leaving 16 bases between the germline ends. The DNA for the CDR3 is TGTGCCAGCAGCTTGGTTCTGCGCACCTTGATTAACTATGGCTACACCTTC. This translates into CASSLVLRTLINYGYTF.

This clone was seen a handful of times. The CDR3 nucleotides read TGTGCAAGTCGCTTGAGGCCCCTGCAGTGGGAGTTCTTTGGGGCCAACGTCCTGACTTTC. This encodes CASRLRPLQWEFFGANVLTF. The chain is built from TRBV12-2 and TRBJ2-6; TRBD2, the table's D call, lacks a check against the DNA. TRBV12-2 is designated a pseudogene. This CDR3 spans 20 amino acids.

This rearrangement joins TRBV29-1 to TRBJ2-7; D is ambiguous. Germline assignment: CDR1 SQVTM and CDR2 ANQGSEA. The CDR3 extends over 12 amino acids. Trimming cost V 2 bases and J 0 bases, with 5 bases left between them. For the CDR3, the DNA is TGCAGCGTTGAATGGAGCTCCTACGAGCAGTACTTC. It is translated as CSVEWSSYEQYF.